This entry lists 6 T cell receptor beta chains sequenced from one sample in a study of OX40 agonist ivuxolimab in advanced cancers. The repertoire was sequenced with immunoSEQ multiplex PCR; TCRdb's copy has only in-frame clones and lacks some. The table has roughly 95,000 clones, just over 85% seen once. The source was CD4+ or CD8+ T cells sorted from blood, collected in a trial of the OX40 agonist ivuxolimab. The source is an adult with an advanced solid tumor such as melanoma, head and neck, liver or kidney cancer.

The genes are TRBV30 and TRBJ2-3; D unclear. Germline assignment: CDR1 GTSNPN and CDR2 SVGIG (reference sequence). The CDR3 runs to 12 residues. V lost 0 bases, J lost 4 bases, and 5 bases lay in between. The CDR3 sequence is CAWSVNSDTQYF. CDR3 in DNA: TGTGCCTGGAGTGTAAACTCAGATACGCAGTATTTT.

On this clone itself: Its ends do not fully match the called genes, so a read error is possible. This chain joins TRBV10-2 and TRBJ1-2; maybe TRBD1 (6 bases). There are 14 residues in the CDR3. Germline CDR1 and CDR2: WSHSY and SAAADI. The CDR3 DNA is TGCGCCAGCAGTGAGACAGGGATCCGCTATGACTACACCTTC. Its protein is CASSETGIRYDYTF.

V is TRBV5-1 and J is TRBJ2-5; tentative D call: TRBD2 (5 bases). This CDR3 has 13 residues. The V end was cut by 1 base, the J end by 5 bases, with 9 bases between. Germline V gene data show CDR1 as SGHRS and CDR2 as YFSETQ. The DNA for the CDR3 is TGCGCCAGCAGCTTGTTCCAGCGGGAGACCCAGTACTTC. It codes for CASSLFQRETQYF.

J is TRBJ2-1 and V is TRBV2, with 10 bases that match TRBD2. CDR1 SNHLY and CDR2 FYNNEI come from the germline V gene. The V gene end was trimmed by 7 bases and the J gene end by 6 bases; junction bases not matched to a gene: 9. The CDR3 is 15 amino acids. The CDR3 DNA reads as TGTGCCAGCAACCCTGGGACTAGCGTGATCAATGAGCAGTTCTTC. Encoded protein: CASNPGTSVINEQFF.

This chain uses TRBV27 with TRBJ1-1; D is uncertain. Germline-derived CDR1 and CDR2 are MNHEY and SMNVEV (reference sequence). Trimming left V 3 bases short and J 2 bases short, with 13 bases between. The CDR3 is made up of 15 amino acids. The CDR3 here is CASSFWWQPNTEAFF. CDR3 DNA: TGTGCCAGCAGTTTCTGGTGGCAGCCTAACACTGAAGCTTTCTTT.

The chain has TRBV5-1 and TRBJ2-5, with 7 bases lining up with TRBD2. Germline CDR1 reads SGHRS; CDR2 reads YFSETQ. The CDR3 loop spans 13 amino acids. Losses at the gene ends were 5 bases for V and 7 bases for J; bases not matched to a gene: 8. This CDR3 is CASSNLAGGTQYF. DNA for the CDR3: TGCGCCAGCAGTAACTTAGCGGGCGGGACCCAGTACTTC.